This entry lists 8 T cell receptor beta chains sequenced from one sample in a study of T-cell reconstitution after alpha-beta-depleted transplantation in children. Preparing the TCRbeta library involved the use of unique molecular identifiers. TCRdb reanalysed the PCR reads using MiXCR and keeps one entry per CDR3 protein. The sample yields approximately 590,000 distinct CDR3 sequences, about 10% seen once. The sequencing used PBMCs from the stem cell graft donor, collected from the stem cell graft. Source of these receptors: a human donor who donated a stem cell graft to a child with acute myeloid leukemia.

The chain joins TRBV7-2 to TRBJ2-1; 13 bases are a match to TRBD2. Germline V CDR1 and CDR2: SGHTA, FQGNSA. CDR3 length: 15 residues. Germline trimming cut 4 bases from V and 6 bases from J; bases unmatched to any gene: 3. The CDR3 coding sequence is TGTGCCAGCAGCTCCGGGACTAGCGGGGCCAATGAGCAGTTCTTC. It is translated as CASSSGTSGANEQFF.

This clonotype was detected ten times or more. V usage is TRBV9 and J usage is TRBJ2-1, with no clear D. V lost 0 bases to trimming and J lost 9 bases, with 7 bases between them. The CDR3 extends over 12 amino acids. Germline assignment: CDR1 SGDLS and CDR2 YYNGEE. CDR3 residues: CASSVVVGEQFF. CDR3 coding DNA: TGTGCCAGCAGCGTAGTTGTTGGTGAGCAGTTCTTC.

This clonotype has only a few counts. The V and J genes are TRBV5-1 and TRBJ1-1, with D unclear. V lost 0 bases and J lost 2, with 11 bases in between. Germline V lookup: CDR1 SGHRS, CDR2 YFSETQ. The CDR3 has 15 residues. CDR3 bases: TGCGCCAGCAGCTTGGGAGGGATTCATAACACTGAAGCTTTCTTT. Translating it yields CASSLGGIHNTEAFF.

This clonotype was counted between two and nine times. The V and J genes are TRBV10-3 and TRBJ2-1; perhaps TRBD2 as D (5 bases). CDR1 and CDR2 from the germline V gene are ENHRY and SYGVKD. The CDR3 is 15 residues long. Between the trimmed V and J ends, which lost 6 bases and 0 bases, there was a span of 12 bases. CDR3 nucleotides: TGTGCCATCAGCGGACTTGGCGGCTCCTACAATGAGCAGTTCTTC. It is translated as CAISGLGGSYNEQFF.

This clonotype has a handful of counts. This chain connects TRBV20-1 to TRBJ2-7; TRBD2 agrees at 9 bases. The V and J ends lost 5 bases and 3 bases, in that order; junction bases with no gene match: 5. The CDR3 is 13 amino acids. Germline V gives CDR1 DFQATT, CDR2 SNEGSKA (reference sequence). CDR3 bases: TGCAGTGCTTGCGCTAGCGGGAACTACGAGCAGTACTTC. The encoded protein is CSACASGNYEQYF.

The J gene is TRBJ2-5, the V gene TRBV6-1; unclear D gene. V was clipped by 5 bases and J by 3 bases, with 10 bases between them. The CDR3 spans 13 residues. The germline V gene encodes CDR1 MNHNS and CDR2 SASEGT. The CDR3 sequence: CASSHLVEETQYF. CDR3 nucleotide sequence: TGTGCCAGCAGTCATTTAGTAGAAGAGACCCAGTACTTC.

The CDR3 spells CASSVDGGSVRRKNIQYF. In nucleotides, the CDR3 is TGTGCCAGCAGCGTAGATGGGGGATCCGTCCGACGCAAAAACATTCAGTACTTC. This chain uses TRBV9 with TRBJ2-4; possibly TRBD1 or TRBD2 for D (5 bases each). The CDR3 loop spans 18 amino acids. V was trimmed by 0 bases and J by 3 bases, leaving 19 bases between them. Per the germline V gene, CDR1 is SGDLS and CDR2 is YYNGEE.

V usage is TRBV5-1 and J usage is TRBJ2-5, with a weak D call TRBD2 (6 bases). The germline V and J ends were trimmed by 3 bases and 5 bases, with 17 bases remaining between them. The CDR3 is 15 residues long. Germline V gene lookup returns CDR1 SGHRS and CDR2 YFSETQ. CDR3 DNA sequence: TGCGCCAGCAGCTCCGGATCACTCGGAGGGGAGACCCAGTACTTC. Translating gives CASSSGSLGGETQYF.